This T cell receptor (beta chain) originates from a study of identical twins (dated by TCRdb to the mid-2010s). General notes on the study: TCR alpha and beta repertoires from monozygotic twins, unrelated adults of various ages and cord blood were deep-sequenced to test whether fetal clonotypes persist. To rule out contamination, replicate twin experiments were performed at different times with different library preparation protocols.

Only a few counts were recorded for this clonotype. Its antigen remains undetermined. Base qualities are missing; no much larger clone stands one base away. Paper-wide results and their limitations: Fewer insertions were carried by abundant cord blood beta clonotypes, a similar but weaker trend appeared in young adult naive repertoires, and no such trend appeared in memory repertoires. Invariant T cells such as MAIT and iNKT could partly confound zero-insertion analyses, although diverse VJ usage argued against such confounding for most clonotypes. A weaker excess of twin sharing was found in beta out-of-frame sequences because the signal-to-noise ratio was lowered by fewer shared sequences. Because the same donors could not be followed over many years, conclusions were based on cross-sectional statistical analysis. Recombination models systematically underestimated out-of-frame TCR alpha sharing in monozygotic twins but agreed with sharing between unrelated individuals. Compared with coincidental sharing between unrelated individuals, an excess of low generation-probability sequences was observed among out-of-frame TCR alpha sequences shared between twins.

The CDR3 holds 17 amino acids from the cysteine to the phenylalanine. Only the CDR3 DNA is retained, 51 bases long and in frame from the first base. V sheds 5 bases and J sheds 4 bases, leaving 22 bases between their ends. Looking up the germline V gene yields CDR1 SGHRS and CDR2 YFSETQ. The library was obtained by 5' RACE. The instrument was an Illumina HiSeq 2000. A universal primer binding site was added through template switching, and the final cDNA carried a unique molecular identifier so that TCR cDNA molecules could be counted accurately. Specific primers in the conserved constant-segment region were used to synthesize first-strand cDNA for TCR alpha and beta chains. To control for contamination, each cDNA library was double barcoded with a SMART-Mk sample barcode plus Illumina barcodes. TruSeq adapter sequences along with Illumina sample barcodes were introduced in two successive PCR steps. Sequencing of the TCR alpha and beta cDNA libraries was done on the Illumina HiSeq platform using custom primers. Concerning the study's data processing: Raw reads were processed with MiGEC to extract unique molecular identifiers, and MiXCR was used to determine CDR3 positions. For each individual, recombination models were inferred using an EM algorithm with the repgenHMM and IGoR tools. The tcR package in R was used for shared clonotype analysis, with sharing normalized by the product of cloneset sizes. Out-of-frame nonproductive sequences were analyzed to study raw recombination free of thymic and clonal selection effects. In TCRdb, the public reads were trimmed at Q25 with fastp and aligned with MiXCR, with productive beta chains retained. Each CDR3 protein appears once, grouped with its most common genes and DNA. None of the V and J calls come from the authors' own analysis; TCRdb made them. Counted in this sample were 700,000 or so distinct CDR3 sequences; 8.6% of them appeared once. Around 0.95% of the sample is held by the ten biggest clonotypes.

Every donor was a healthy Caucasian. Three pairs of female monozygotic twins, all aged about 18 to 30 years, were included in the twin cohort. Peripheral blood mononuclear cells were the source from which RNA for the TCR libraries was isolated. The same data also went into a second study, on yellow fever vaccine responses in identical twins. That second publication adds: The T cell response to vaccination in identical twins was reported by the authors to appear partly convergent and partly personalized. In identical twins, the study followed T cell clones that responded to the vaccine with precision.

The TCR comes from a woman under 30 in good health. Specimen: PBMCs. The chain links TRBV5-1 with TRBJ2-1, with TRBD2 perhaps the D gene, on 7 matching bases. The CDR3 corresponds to CASSVGGGSGSYNEQFF. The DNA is TGCGCCAGCAGTGTTGGGGGGGGCTCGGGATCATACAATGAGCAGTTCTTC.